These 2 T cell receptor beta chains were all obtained from the same sample, sequenced in a study of T cells in Graves' hyperthyroidism and ophthalmopathy. Amplification of TCR beta CDR3 regions used RNA as the template. The HTBI primer set was used in a first-round RT-PCR of the TCR CDR3. TCRdb re-analysed the multiplex PCR reads in MiXCR, keeping a single row per CDR3 protein. The sample gives roughly 110,000 distinct CDR3 sequences, 15% to 20% of which show up once; around two fifths is in the top ten. Sequenced material: blood. The origin of the receptors is a woman in her fifties or sixties with Graves' hyperthyroidism.

This clonotype was detected ten times or more. The rearrangement links TRBV7-2 to TRBJ2-1, with D hard to call. V lost 3 bases and J lost 7, with 16 bases in between. This CDR3 comprises 15 residues. CDR1 is SGHTA and CDR2 is FQGNSA in the germline V gene. The DNA for the CDR3 is TGTGCCAGCAGCTTCAGCCTATTGGTTGGAAATGAGCAGTTCTTC. Translated: CASSFSLLVGNEQFF.

This clonotype was seen repeatedly, ten times or more. The chain uses TRBV9 and TRBJ2-5, with D possibly being TRBD1 (6 bases). V lost 3 bases, J lost 5 bases, and 14 bases lay in between. The CDR3 is 14 amino acids. CDR1 is SGDLS, CDR2 YYNGEE, per germline. CDR3 DNA sequence: TGTGCCAGCAGCGCCAGGGGAAGAGTGGAGACCCAGTACTTC. Amino acid sequence: CASSARGRVETQYF.